This T cell receptor (beta chain) was sequenced in a study of healthy donors' naive CD4 and CD8 T cells. Notes on the study in general: The study did not address homeostatic proliferation effects in naive T cells.

Concerning this clonotype: Its antigen is not known.

Germline CDR1 reads LNHDA; CDR2 reads SQIVND (reference sequence). CDR3 length equals 14 residues. V was pared by 6 bases and J by 1 base, with 12 bases between. Starting from around 470 ng of total RNA, TCR libraries were made with linear amplification. TCRdb itself ran the reads through MiXCR, one entry per CDR3 protein. The data hold approximately 180,000 distinct CDR3 sequences, with about 74% observed a single time. This TCR came from a pool of human donors in good health; the sample pools cells from several healthy donors. The gene calls are TRBV19 and TRBJ1-1; possible D gene TRBD1, 5 bases. The sequenced sample was naive CD4+ and CD8+ T cells sorted from blood, pooled from several donors. CDR3 loop: CASSLRTRNTEAFF. CDR3 nucleotides: TGTGCCAGTAGCCTCAGGACAAGGAACACTGAAGCTTTCTTT. The whole variable domain, remainder taken from reference TRBV19 and TRBJ1-1, is DGGITQSPKYLFRKEGQNVTLSCEQNLNHDAMYWYRQDPGQGLRLIYYSQIVNDFQKGDIAEGYSVSREKKESFPLTVTSAQKNPTAFYLCASSLRTRNTEAFFGQGTRLTVV.